This T cell receptor beta chain was sequenced during a study of shared clonotypes between healthy human individuals. Regarding the study as a whole: Sharing across a few donors was seen in 4% to 5.5% of naive CD4 clonotypes.

V gave up 1 base and J gave up 6 bases, with 13 bases separating them. The germline gives CDR1 SGHDN, CDR2 FVKESK. This CDR3 is 14 amino acids long. Genomic DNA belonging to each subset was distributed in equal measure over several immunoSEQ plates. TCRdb keeps only in-frame clones here, not all; method: immunoSEQ multiplex PCR. This sample yields millions of clones, of which approximately 95% are seen a single time; under 0.45% belongs to the top ten. This clone was observed once. Its antigen is undetermined. CD45RA+ naive and CD45RA-negative memory subsets were separated from CD4+ cells. The specimen was naive CD4+ T cells from PBMCs. The subset: CD45RA+ positively selected. The chain employs TRBV14 and TRBJ2-7; tentative D call: TRBD1 (6 bases). The sequence derives from a man younger than 35 in good health. Some clones in this sample may be carry-over from other donors' samples. The CDR3 region is CASSQGYRAGEQYF. The CDR3 coding sequence is TGTGCCAGCAGCCAAGGGTACAGGGCAGGCGAGCAGTACTTC.